What follows are 13 T cell receptor beta chains derived from one specimen sequenced in a study of blood T cell repertoires in COVID-19. Measured with immunoSEQ multiplex PCR; TCRdb has only the in-frame clones, and not every one. The data show around 140,000 clones, 85% to 90% seen once. Sample: peripheral blood. These TCRs come from a man aged 45 to 65 with active or convalescent COVID-19.

J is TRBJ1-1 and V is TRBV4-3; 7 nucleotides line up with TRBD1. V dropped 4 bases and J dropped 5; count of bases not matched to a gene: 7. This CDR3 is built from 14 residues. Per the germline V gene, CDR1 is LGHNA and CDR2 is YSLEER. The CDR3 nucleotides read TGCGCCAGCAGCCTACTTCAGGGGGGTACTGAAGCTTTCTTT. Residues: CASSLLQGGTEAFF.

This chain uses TRBV19 with TRBJ1-2, with TRBD1 matching over 8 bases. The germline CDR1 and CDR2 sequences are LNHDA and SQIVND (reference sequence). The junction had 1 base not matched to a gene; V was cut back by 1 base and J by 6 bases. The CDR3 loop spans 13 amino acids. CDR3 amino acids: CASSIGTGNGYTF. The DNA of the CDR3 is TGTGCCAGTAGTATAGGGACAGGGAATGGCTACACCTTC. The variable domain in full, completed from reference TRBV19 and TRBJ1-2, reads DGGITQSPKYLFRKEGQNVTLSCEQNLNHDAMYWYRQDPGQGLRLIYYSQIVNDFQKGDIAEGYSVSREKKESFPLTVTSAQKNPTAFYLCASSIGTGNGYTFGSGTRLTVV.

The rearrangement uses TRBV19 and TRBJ2-1; TRBD1 matches at 7 bases. V shed 4 bases, J shed 2 bases, and the junction held 5 bases outside the gene matches. Germline V CDR1 and CDR2: LNHDA, SQIVND (reference sequence). The CDR3 extends over 15 amino acids. The CDR3 region is CASSTGQIAYNEQFF. The CDR3 DNA is TGTGCCAGTAGTACGGGACAGATAGCCTACAATGAGCAGTTCTTC.

The J gene is TRBJ2-3, the V gene TRBV6-5; a possible D gene is TRBD2 (5 bases). V lost 7 bases, J lost 2 bases, and 7 bases lay in between. There are 12 residues in the CDR3. Germline values: CDR1 MNHEY, CDR2 SVGAGI. CDR3 DNA: TGTGCCAGCATGAGGGCCACAGATACGCAGTATTTT. This gives the protein CASMRATDTQYF.

The rearrangement links TRBV27 to TRBJ2-1; 12 nucleotides align to TRBD2. Losses at the gene ends were 4 bases for V and 6 bases for J; bases not matched to a gene: 4. The germline gives CDR1 MNHEY, CDR2 SMNVEV (reference sequence). The CDR3 has 15 amino acids. The CDR3: CASSSTSGSVNEQFF. The CDR3 nucleotides are TGTGCCAGCAGTTCGACTAGCGGGAGCGTCAATGAGCAGTTCTTC.

This chain joins TRBV28 and TRBJ1-2, with TRBD1 identical over 8 bases. Unmatched junction bases numbered 8, after V lost 6 bases and J lost 2 bases. CDR1 is MDHEN and CDR2 is SYDVKM in the germline V gene. This CDR3 contains 15 residues. CDR3 region: CASRHGQGHNYGYTF. Here the CDR3 DNA reads TGTGCCAGCAGACACGGACAGGGCCACAACTATGGCTACACCTTC.

This chain joins TRBV30 and TRBJ1-5; D unresolved. The germline CDR1 and CDR2 sequences are GTSNPN and SVGIG (reference sequence). With 7 bases removed from V and 0 bases from J, the gap between germline ends came to 10 bases. The CDR3 totals 13 residues. CDR3 sequence (DNA): TGTGCCTACACGGAGGGTAGCAATCAGCCCCAGCATTTT. Residues: CAYTEGSNQPQHF.

A few counts support this clone. The gene calls are TRBV5-4 and TRBJ2-1; 7 bases are shared with TRBD2. The CDR3 runs 15 residues. Germline loops: CDR1 SGHNT, CDR2 YYREEE (reference sequence). The trim removed 6 bases at V and 7 bases at J, leaving 13 bases unmatched. The DNA of the CDR3 is TGTGCCAGCAACAACCGGGACTATATCCAGAATGAGCAGTTCTTC. This sequence encodes CASNNRDYIQNEQFF.

The CDR3 nucleotides are TGCGCCAGCACGGGTCAGCCCCAGCATTTT. It is translated as CASTGQPQHF. This rearrangement joins TRBV10-1 to TRBJ1-5; D is ambiguous. Germline V lookup: CDR1 WNHNN, CDR2 SYGVQD (reference sequence). V dropped 7 bases and J dropped 6 bases, with 4 bases sitting between them. This CDR3 region has 10 residues.

The CDR3 DNA is TGTGCCAGTAGAGCGGGAGGGCCCACAGATACGCAGTATTTT. Protein sequence: CASRAGGPTDTQYF. V usage is TRBV19 and J usage is TRBJ2-3; TRBD2 matches 10 bases. Germline trimming cut 6 bases from V and 2 bases from J; bases unmatched to any gene: 2. This CDR3 has 14 residues. Per the germline V gene, CDR1 is LNHDA and CDR2 is SQIVND (reference sequence).

Ten or more counts support this clone. The rearrangement links TRBV28 to TRBJ1-1; maybe TRBD1 (5 bases). The CDR3 loop spans 17 amino acids. Trimming stripped 3 bases from V and 0 bases from J, with 17 bases between. Germline loops: CDR1 MDHEN, CDR2 SYDVKM. As DNA, the CDR3 is TGTGCCAGCAGTTTGGCCAGGGCCCTAACCATGAACACTGAAGCTTTCTTT. It is translated as CASSLARALTMNTEAFF.

The chain uses TRBV19 and TRBJ2-1; tentative D call: TRBD1 (6 bases). In germline, CDR1 is LNHDA, CDR2 SQIVND (reference sequence). The ends were cut back, 8 bases at V and 4 bases at J, with 12 bases in the middle. The CDR3 is 13 amino acids. The CDR3 coding sequence is TGTGCCAGTGGAACACAGGGTTACAATGAGCAGTTCTTC. Its translation: CASGTQGYNEQFF.

The CDR3 nucleotides are TGTGCCAGCAGCTTAACTAGCGGGGGAACTAGCACAGATACGCAGTATTTT. Protein product: CASSLTSGGTSTDTQYF. The V gene is TRBV7-2, the J gene TRBJ2-3, with 11 bases that match TRBD2. J gave up 0 bases and V 2 bases, and 4 bases lay outside the gene matches. The CDR3 loop spans 17 amino acids. Germline V lookup: CDR1 SGHTA, CDR2 FQGNSA.